This entry lists 5 T cell receptor beta chains sequenced from one sample in a study of blood T cell repertoires in COVID-19. The table came from immunoSEQ multiplex PCR; TCRdb's copy has only in-frame clones and leaves some out. This table holds more than 250,000 clones, 75% to 90% found once. Sequencing was carried out using peripheral blood. Source of these receptors: a human donor in a cohort sampled during active COVID-19.

CDR3: CASSQDRGKNTEAFF. In nucleotides, the CDR3 is TGTGCCAGCAGCCAAGACAGGGGGAAGAACACTGAAGCTTTCTTT. V usage is TRBV7-2 and J usage is TRBJ1-1; TRBD1 agrees at 9 bases. The germline CDR1 and CDR2 sequences are SGHTA and FQGNSA. J lost 1 base, V lost 5 bases, and 5 bases had no gene match. The CDR3 contains 15 residues.

The CDR3 bases are TGTGCCAGTAGCATCGGCCTAGCGGGGGCCTCAGAGACCCAGTACTTC. Amino acids: CASSIGLAGASETQYF. The chain employs TRBV19 and TRBJ2-5; 10 bases are a match to TRBD2. This CDR3 has 16 residues. Germline CDR1 LNHDA, CDR2 SQIVND (reference sequence). The ends lost 6 bases at V and 4 bases at J; junction bases unmatched: 11. The full variable domain, in which reference TRBV19 and TRBJ2-5 provide the parts outside the CDR3, is DGGITQSPKYLFRKEGQNVTLSCEQNLNHDAMYWYRQDPGQGLRLIYYSQIVNDFQKGDIAEGYSVSREKKESFPLTVTSAQKNPTAFYLCASSIGLAGASETQYFGPGTRLLVL.

This chain joins TRBV12-3 or TRBV12-4 and TRBJ2-7; TRBD2 might be the D (5 bases). V shed 3 bases and J shed 7 bases, with 10 bases lying between them. The CDR3 spans 12 residues. This CDR3 is CASSLGVGEQYF. As DNA, the CDR3 is TGTGCCAGCAGTTTGGGAGTTGGGGAGCAGTACTTC.

This rearrangement joins TRBV3-1 (or the pseudogene TRBV3-2) to TRBJ1-4; the match to TRBD1 covers 8 bases. CDR3 length: 14 amino acids. Germline values: CDR1 LGHDT, CDR2 YNNKEL (reference sequence). The ends lost 5 bases at V and 2 bases at J; junction bases unmatched: 1. CDR3 sequence reads: CASSWTGTNEKLFF. CDR3 coding DNA: TGTGCCAGCAGCTGGACAGGGACTAATGAAAAACTGTTTTTT.

This rearrangement joins TRBV28 to TRBJ2-2; D perhaps matches TRBD1 (5 bases). Germline CDR1 MDHEN, CDR2 SYDVKM. Trimming cost V 5 bases and J 11 bases, with 15 bases left between them. CDR3 size: 13 residues. Here the CDR3 DNA reads TGTGCCAGCAGTCCCGTGGGGCGTTCCGAGCTGTTTTTT. Translation gives CASSPVGRSELFF.